This T cell receptor (beta chain) was captured in a study of control samples from healthy donors and cancer patients. Sequencing was performed with immunoSEQ multiplex PCR; in TCRdb, only in-frame clones are kept and a portion is missing. The sample carries 150,000 to 200,000 clones, more than 80% recorded once. Germline loops: CDR1 SGHTS, CDR2 YDEGEE. The CDR3 consists of 14 residues. The J segment lost 5 bases and the V segment lost 0 bases, leaving 0 bases of the junction unmatched. The sequencing input was blood. The J gene is TRBJ1-4, the V gene TRBV5-8, with 8 nucleotides matching TRBD1. The TCR was taken from a man aged 25-40 years in good health. The CDR3 reads CASSLGQGNEKLFF. CDR3 nucleotides: TGTGCCAGCAGCTTGGGACAGGGGAATGAAAAACTGTTTTTT. Looking up the rest from reference TRBV5-8 and TRBJ1-4 gives the full variable domain: EAGVTQSPTHLIKTRGQQATLRCSPISGHTSVYWYQQALGLGLQFLLWYDEGEERNRGNFPPRFSGRQFPNYSSELNVNALELEDSALYLCASSLGQGNEKLFFGSGTQLSVL.